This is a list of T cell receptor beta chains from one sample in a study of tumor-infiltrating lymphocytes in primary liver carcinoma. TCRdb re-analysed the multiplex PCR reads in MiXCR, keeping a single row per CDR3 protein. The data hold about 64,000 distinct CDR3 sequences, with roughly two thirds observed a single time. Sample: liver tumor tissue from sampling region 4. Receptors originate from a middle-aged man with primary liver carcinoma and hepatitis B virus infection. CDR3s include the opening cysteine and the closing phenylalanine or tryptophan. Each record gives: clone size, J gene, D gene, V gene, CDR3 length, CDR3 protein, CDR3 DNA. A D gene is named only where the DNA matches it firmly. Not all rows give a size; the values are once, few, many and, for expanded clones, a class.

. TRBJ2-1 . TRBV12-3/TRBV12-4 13 CGSSPLGLRGQFF TGTGGCAGCAGTCCCCTCGGTCTTCGGGGGCAGTTCTTC
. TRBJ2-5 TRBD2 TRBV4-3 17 CASSLVLTGGGQETQYF TGCGCCAGCAGCTTAGTACTAACGGGAGGAGGCCAAGAGACCCAGTATTTC
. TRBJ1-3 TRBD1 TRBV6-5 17 CASGGRTGAVSGNSIYF TGTGCCAGCGGTGGGAGGACAGGGGCAGTCTCTGGAAACTCCATATATTTT
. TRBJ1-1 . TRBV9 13 CASSVVEGGEAFF TGTGCCAGCAGCGTAGTGGAGGGAGGTGAAGCTTTCTTT
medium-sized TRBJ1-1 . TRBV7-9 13 CASSLGAGSEAFF TGTGCCAGCAGCTTAGGGGCGGGCTCCGAAGCTTTCTTT
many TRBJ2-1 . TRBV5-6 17 CASSSNLQGRGYNEQFF TGTGCCAGCAGCTCGAACCTACAGGGGCGGGGGTACAATGAGCAGTTCTTC
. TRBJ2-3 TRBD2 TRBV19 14 CASSNSGRSDAQYF TGTGCCAGTAGTAACAGCGGGAGGTCAGATGCGCAGTATTTT
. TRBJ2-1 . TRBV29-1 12 CSVGQGGNEQFF TGTAGCGTTGGGCAGGGGGGAAATGAGCAGTTCTTC
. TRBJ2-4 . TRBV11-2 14 CASSSLLSRNIQYF TGTGCCAGCAGCTCCCTACTGTCCAGAAACATTCAGTACTTC
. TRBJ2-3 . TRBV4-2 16 CAISQEAASRTDTQYF TGTGCCATCAGCCAAGAGGCAGCGTCTCGCACAGATACACAGTATTTT
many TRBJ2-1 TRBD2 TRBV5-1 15 CASRGGTQPYNEQFF TGCGCCAGCAGGGGGGGGACTCAGCCCTACAATGAGCAGTTCTTC
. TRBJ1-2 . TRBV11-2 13 CACSLEGNYDYTF TGTGCCTGCAGCTTAGAGGGGAACTATGACTACACCTTC
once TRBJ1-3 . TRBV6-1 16 CASGTPGKGRINTIYF TGTGCAAGCGGTACCCCGGGGAAGGGGAGGATAAACACCATATATTTT
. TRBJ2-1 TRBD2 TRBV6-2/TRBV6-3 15 CASSWASGSYNEQFF TGTGCCAGCAGTTGGGCTAGCGGCTCCTACAATGAGCAGTTCTTC
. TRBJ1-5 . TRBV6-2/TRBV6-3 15 CASTLVPMGNQPQHF TGTGCCAGCACCCTGGTCCCCATGGGCAATCAGCCCCAACATTTT
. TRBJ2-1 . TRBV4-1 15 CANSQLGNNNNERFF TGCGCCAACAGCCAGCTCGGTAACAACAACAATGAGCGGTTCTTC
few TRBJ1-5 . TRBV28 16 CASSYSPNLSNQPQHF TGTGCCAGCAGTTATAGCCCCAATTTATCAAATCAGCCCCAGCATTTT
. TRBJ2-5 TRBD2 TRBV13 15 CASSTMTSVQKTQYF TGTGCCAGCAGCACCATGACTAGCGTCCAAAAGACCCAGTACTTC
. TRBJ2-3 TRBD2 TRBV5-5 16 CASRTLSGRGTDMQYF TGTGCCAGCAGGACCCTAAGCGGGAGGGGAACAGATATGCAGTATTTT
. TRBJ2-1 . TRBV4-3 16 CASSQNRSGFHNEQFF TGTGCCAGCAGCCAAAATAGGAGCGGGTTTCACAATGAGCAGTTCTTC
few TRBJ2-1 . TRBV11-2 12 CASSLVGNEQLF TGTGCCAGCAGCTTAGTCGGGAATGAGCAGTTGTTC
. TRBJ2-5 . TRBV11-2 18 CASTLAKLALGRKETQYF TGTGCCAGCACCTTAGCGAAGCTAGCCCTGGGAAGAAAAGAGACCCAGTACTTC
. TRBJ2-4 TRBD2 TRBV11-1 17 CARSFPVTSGTKNIQYF TGTGCCAGGAGCTTTCCTGTGACTAGCGGGACCAAAAACATTCAGTACTTC
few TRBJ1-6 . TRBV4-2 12 CASWEGGSPLHF TGTGCCAGCTGGGAAGGAGGATCACCCCTCCACTTT
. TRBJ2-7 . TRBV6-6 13 CANTGARTYEQYF TGTGCCAACACGGGGGCCAGGACCTACGAGCAGTACTTC
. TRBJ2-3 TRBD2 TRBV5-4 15 CASSLAGVLTDTLYF TGTGCCAGCAGCCTAGCGGGAGTTTTAACAGATACGCTGTATTTT
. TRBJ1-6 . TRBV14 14 CASSHSGDNSPLHF TGTGCGAGCAGCCACTCAGGGGATAATTCACCCCTCCACTTT
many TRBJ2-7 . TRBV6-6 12 CASSYHSYEQYF TGTGCCAGCAGTTACCATTCCTACGAGCAGTACTTC
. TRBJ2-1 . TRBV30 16 CASSRPGSESYNEQFF TGTGCCTCGAGCCGGCCGGGGTCTGAGTCCTACAATGAGCAGTTCTTC
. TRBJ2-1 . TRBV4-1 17 CANSQYPGPRGYDEQFF TGCGCCAACAGCCAGTATCCGGGACCCCGAGGATACGATGAGCAGTTCTTC
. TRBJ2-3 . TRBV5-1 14 CASSLGMHTDTLYF TGCGCCAGCAGCTTGGGGATGCACACAGATACGCTGTATTTT
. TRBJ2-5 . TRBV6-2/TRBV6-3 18 CACSSHPRDLLYQETQYF TGTGCCTGCAGTTCCCACCCCCGGGACCTCCTGTACCAAGAGACCCAGTACTTC
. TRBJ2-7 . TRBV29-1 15 CSARPSTVKSYEQYF TGCAGTGCACGCCCTTCCACGGTCAAGTCCTACGAGCAGTACTTC
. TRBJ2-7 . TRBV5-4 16 CTCSLGPGIGRYEQYF TGTACCTGCAGCTTGGGCCCCGGGATAGGGAGATACGAGCAGTACTTC
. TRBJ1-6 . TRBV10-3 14 CVISNSVENSPLHF TGTGTCATCAGTAACAGCGTCGAGAATTCACCACTCCACTTT
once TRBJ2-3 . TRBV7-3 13 CVSSLTEADTQYF TGTGTCAGCAGCTTAACGGAGGCAGATACGCAGTATTTT
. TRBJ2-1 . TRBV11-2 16 CTSSLDRLALGDEQFF TGTACCAGTAGCTTAGATCGTTTAGCGTTAGGGGATGAGCAGTTCTTC
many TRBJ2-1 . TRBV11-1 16 CDSSSSSVLSYNEQFF TGTGACAGCAGCTCCTCCTCTGTCCTCTCCTACAATGAGCAGTTCTTC
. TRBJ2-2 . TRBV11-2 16 CVSLALGGANTGELFF TGTGTCAGCTTAGCGTTAGGAGGGGCGAACACCGGGGAGCTGTTTTTT
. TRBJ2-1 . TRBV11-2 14 CASSLYRLVAEQVF TGTGCCAGCAGCTTATACCGGCTAGTTGCTGAGCAGGTCTTC
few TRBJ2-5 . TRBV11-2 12 CASSLEDRAQYF TGTGCCAGCAGCTTAGAGGATAGGGCCCAGTACTTC
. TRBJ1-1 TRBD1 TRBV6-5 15 CAGSSDRGEYTKAFF TGTGCCGGCAGTTCCGACAGGGGGGAGTACACTAAAGCTTTCTTT
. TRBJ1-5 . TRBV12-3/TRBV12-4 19 CASSLDKGGWQGVNQPQHF TGTGCCAGCAGTTTAGATAAGGGCGGGTGGCAGGGCGTAAATCAGCCCCAGCATTTT
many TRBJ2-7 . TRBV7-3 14 CASSNDWRGYEQYF TGTGCCAGCAGCAACGATTGGCGGGGCTACGAGCAGTACTTC
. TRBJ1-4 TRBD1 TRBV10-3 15 CAISDRGRGNEKLFF TGTGCCATCAGTGACAGGGGGCGCGGGAATGAAAAACTGTTTTTT
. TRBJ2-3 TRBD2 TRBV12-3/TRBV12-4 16 CASTSGRSGGTDTHYF TGTGCAAGCACCTCGGGTAGGAGCGGGGGCACAGATACGCATTATTTT
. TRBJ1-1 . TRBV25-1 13 CASRGQMNIEAFF TGTGCCAGTAGAGGACAGATGAACATTGAAGCTTTCTTT
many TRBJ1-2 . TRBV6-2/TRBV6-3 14 CASSAGPINYGYTF TGTGCCAGCAGTGCGGGACCGATTAACTATGGCTACACCTTC
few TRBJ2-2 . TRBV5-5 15 CASSLGWTSTGELFF TGTGCCAGCAGCTTGGGCTGGACGAGCACCGGGGAGCTGTTTTTT
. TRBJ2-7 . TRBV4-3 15 CASGQDRANGYEQYF TGCGCCAGCGGCCAAGATCGGGCTAACGGCTACGAGCAGTACTTC
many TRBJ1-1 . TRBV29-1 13 CSVSNRGGTEAFF TGCAGCGTCTCGAATCGGGGGGGAACTGAAGCTTTCTTT
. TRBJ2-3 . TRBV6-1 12 CASSEVRETLYF TGTGCCAGCAGTGAAGTGAGGGAAACATTGTATTTT
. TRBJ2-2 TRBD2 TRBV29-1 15 CSLGTSAANTGELFF TGCAGCCTCGGGACTAGCGCGGCGAACACAGGGGAGCTGTTTTTT
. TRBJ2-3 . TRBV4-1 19 CASSQEPTLGGRNTGTQYF TGCGCCAGCAGCCAAGAACCCACCCTGGGCGGTCGGAACACAGGTACGCAGTATTTT
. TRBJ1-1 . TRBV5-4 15 CVSSPPGGDNTEAFF TGTGTCAGCAGCCCCCCAGGTGGGGATAACACTGAAGCTTTCTTT